This T cell receptor (beta chain) derives from a study of T cells in severe cutaneous drug reactions. A note on this clonotype: The target antigen is unknown.

Carbamazepine had induced Stevens-Johnson syndrome or toxic epidermal necrolysis in the sequenced donors. Germline V lookup: CDR1 MNHNS, CDR2 SASEGT. This CDR3 region has 12 residues. TCR subtype-specific primers in iRepertoire multiplex PCR prepared libraries for bulk and single-cell sequencing. Each CDR3 protein gets one entry in TCRdb, which reprocessed the multiplex PCR reads and gives no DNA. This repertoire includes about 8,300 distinct CDR3 sequences. Broader study findings: Blister cells averaged approximately 31% and PBMC roughly 5.2% TRBV12-4 in carbamazepine-induced Stevens-Johnson syndrome or toxic epidermal necrolysis patients.

The gene calls are TRBV6-1 and TRBJ1-1; the D call from TCRdb, TRBD1, cannot be confirmed without DNA. This receptor was obtained from a human donor with a severe cutaneous adverse drug reaction. Material: cells from a skin blister. CDR3 region: CASRGQGLGAFF.